Presented here are 8 T cell receptor beta chains from one specimen sequenced in a study of metastatic and nonmetastatic thyroid tumors. No patient had received any treatment before thyroid surgery. Using MiXCR, TCRdb re-called clones from the PCR reads. Of under 55,000 clones listed, approximately 17% are singletons. Material for sequencing was blood. These receptor sequences come from a female donor with papillary thyroid cancer or a benign thyroid nodule (not recorded which). Some clones in this sample may be carry-over from other donors' samples.

Points on this clone: A read error may explain this, as a much larger clone is one base away. The rearrangement links TRBV29-1 to TRBJ2-1; no clear D. V was pared by 0 bases and J by 7 bases, with 13 bases between. CDR1 SQVTM and CDR2 ANQGSEA come from the germline V gene. The CDR3 consists of 14 residues. CDR3 sequence: CSVEDPRGVNEQFF. The CDR3 bases are TGCAGCGTTGAAGATCCCAGAGGAGTGAATGAGCAGTTCTTC.

Ten or more counts support this clone. The V and J genes are TRBV7-3 and TRBJ2-1, with TRBD2 matching over 7 bases. CDR1 is SGHTA, CDR2 FQGTGA, per germline. This CDR3 spans 19 amino acids. The ends lost 1 base at V and 2 bases at J; junction bases unmatched: 14. The CDR3 DNA reads TGTGCCAGCAGCTTAAAGGCCGGGACTAATCTCAAGGCCTACAATGAGCAGTTCTTC. Amino acid sequence: CASSLKAGTNLKAYNEQFF.

In this sample, this clone turned up many times. V usage is TRBV6-6 and J usage is TRBJ2-3; 10 positions agree with TRBD2. The CDR3 consists of 15 residues. V lost 3 bases and J lost 5; bases outside the gene matches: 5. The germline V gene encodes CDR1 MNHNY and CDR2 SVGAGI (reference sequence). The CDR3 nucleotides are TGTGCCAGCAGTTATTCTAGCGGGAGTGGAGATACGCAGTATTTT. Protein sequence: CASSYSSGSGDTQYF.

This clone was seen many times. CDR3 loop: CSARPLGAPMNTEAFF. CDR3 nucleotides: TGCAGTGCTAGGCCCCTCGGGGCACCCATGAACACTGAAGCTTTCTTT. This chain links TRBV20-1 with TRBJ1-1, with a possible D match to TRBD1 (5 bases). V lost 3 bases and J lost 0, with 17 bases in between. This CDR3 comprises 16 residues. Per the germline V gene, CDR1 is DFQATT and CDR2 is SNEGSKA (reference sequence).

The table lists this clone with a few counts. The chain couples TRBV27 to TRBJ1-5; D gene ambiguous. The V and J ends lost 3 bases and 0 bases respectively, with 6 bases between them. Germline CDR1 reads MNHEY; CDR2 reads SMNVEV (reference sequence). The CDR3 contains 14 residues. The CDR3 region is CASSFISSNQPQHF. The CDR3 bases are TGTGCCAGCAGTTTTATAAGTAGCAATCAGCCCCAGCATTTT.

This clone has just a few counts. CDR3 residues: CASSANRATEAFF. As DNA, the CDR3 is TGTGCCAGTAGTGCGAACAGGGCAACCGAAGCTTTCTTT. This chain links TRBV19 with TRBJ1-1; a possible D gene is TRBD1 (6 bases). This CDR3 comprises 13 residues. The V gene lost 5 bases and the J gene lost 8 bases, with 15 bases spanning the gap. The germline V gene has CDR1 LNHDA and CDR2 SQIVND (reference sequence).

The rearrangement uses TRBV20-1 and TRBJ2-3; 7 bases align to TRBD2. The germline V gene encodes CDR1 DFQATT and CDR2 SNEGSKA (reference sequence). The junction had 14 bases not matched to a gene; V was cut back by 6 bases and J by 2 bases. This CDR3 is built from 16 residues. CDR3 DNA: TGCAGTGCCGATGCGTCGCCCGGACTAGTCACAGATACGCAGTATTTT. Its translation: CSADASPGLVTDTQYF.

This clone was observed many times. The V and J genes are TRBV27 and TRBJ2-7; D may match TRBD1 or TRBD2 (5 bases each). V was shortened by 0 bases and J by 4 bases, with 10 bases between the two germline ends. The CDR3 consists of 14 residues. Germline V CDR1 and CDR2: MNHEY, SMNVEV (reference sequence). CDR3 in amino acids: CASSLSGRKYEQYF. The CDR3 DNA sequence: TGTGCCAGCAGTTTATCGGGACGGAAATACGAGCAGTACTTC.